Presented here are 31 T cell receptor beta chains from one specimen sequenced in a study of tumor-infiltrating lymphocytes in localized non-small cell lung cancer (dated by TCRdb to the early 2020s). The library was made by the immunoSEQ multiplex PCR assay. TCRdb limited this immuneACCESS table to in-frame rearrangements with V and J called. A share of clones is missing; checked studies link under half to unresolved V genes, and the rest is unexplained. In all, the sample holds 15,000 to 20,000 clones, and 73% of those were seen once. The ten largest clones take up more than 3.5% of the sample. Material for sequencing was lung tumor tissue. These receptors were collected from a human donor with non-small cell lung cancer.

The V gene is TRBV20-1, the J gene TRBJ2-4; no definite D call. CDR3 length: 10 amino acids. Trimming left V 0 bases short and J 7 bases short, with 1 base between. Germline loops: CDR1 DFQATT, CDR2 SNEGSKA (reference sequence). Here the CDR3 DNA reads TGCAGTGCTAGAGACAACATTCAGTACTTC. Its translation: CSARDNIQYF.

The chain's CDR3 is CASRAPGQGQPQHF. The CDR3 DNA reads TGTGCCAGCAGGGCCCCGGGACAGGGTCAGCCCCAGCATTTT. The chain links TRBV6-6 to TRBJ1-5, with 9 positions matching TRBD1. The junction had 6 bases not matched to a gene; V was cut back by 6 bases and J by 6 bases. Germline V gives CDR1 MNHNY, CDR2 SVGAGI (reference sequence). CDR3 length: 14 amino acids.

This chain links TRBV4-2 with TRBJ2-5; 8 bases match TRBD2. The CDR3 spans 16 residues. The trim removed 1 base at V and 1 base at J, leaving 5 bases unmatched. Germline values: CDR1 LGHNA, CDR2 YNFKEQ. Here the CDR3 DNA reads TGTGCCAGCAGCCAAGTACGGGGGGGTGTCCAAGAGACCCAGTACTTC. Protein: CASSQVRGGVQETQYF.

In DNA, the CDR3 is TGCGCCAGCAGCCTGGGACTAGCGGGGGGCTTCCGCCTCCAGGACGAGCAGTACTTC. The encoded protein is CASSLGLAGGFRLQDEQYF. The genes are TRBV5-1 and TRBJ2-7, with TRBD2 matching over 15 bases. Germline trimming cut 4 bases from V and 5 bases from J; bases unmatched to any gene: 16. The CDR3 consists of 19 residues. Germline V gene lookup returns CDR1 SGHRS and CDR2 YFSETQ.

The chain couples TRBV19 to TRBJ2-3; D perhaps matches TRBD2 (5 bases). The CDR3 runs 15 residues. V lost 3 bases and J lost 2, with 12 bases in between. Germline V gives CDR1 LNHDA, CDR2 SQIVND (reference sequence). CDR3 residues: CASSIAGGLTDTQYF. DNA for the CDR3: TGTGCCAGTAGTATCGCGGGTGGACTCACAGATACGCAGTATTTT.

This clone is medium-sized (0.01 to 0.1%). CDR3 nucleotides: TGTGCCATCAGTGGGCAGGGGGCCTTCCAAGAGACCCAGTACTTC. Its protein product is CAISGQGAFQETQYF. The chain has TRBV10-3 and TRBJ2-5; the match to TRBD1 covers 8 bases. This CDR3 region has 15 residues. Trimming removed 4 bases from V and 1 base from J; junction bases left unmatched: 5. Looked up from germline, CDR1 is ENHRY and CDR2 is SYGVKD.

CDR3 nucleotide sequence: TGTGCCACCAGCAGAGATCAGGGCTCTGGAAACACCATATATTTT. Translating gives CATSRDQGSGNTIYF. The rearrangement links TRBV15 to TRBJ1-3; D might be TRBD1 (5 bases). Looked up from germline, CDR1 is LNHNV and CDR2 is YYDKDF (reference sequence). Trimming left V 0 bases short and J 0 bases short, with 6 bases between. This CDR3 region has 15 residues.

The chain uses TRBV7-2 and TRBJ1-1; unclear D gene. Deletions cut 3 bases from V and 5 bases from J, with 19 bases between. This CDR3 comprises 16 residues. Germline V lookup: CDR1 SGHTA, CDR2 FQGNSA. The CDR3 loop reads CASSFRFTALTTEAFF. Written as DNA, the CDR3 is TGTGCCAGCAGCTTTAGGTTTACAGCCCTTACGACTGAAGCTTTCTTT.

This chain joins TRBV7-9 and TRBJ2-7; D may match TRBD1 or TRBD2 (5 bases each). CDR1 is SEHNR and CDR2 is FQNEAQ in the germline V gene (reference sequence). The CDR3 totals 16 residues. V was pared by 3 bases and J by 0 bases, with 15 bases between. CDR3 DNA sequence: TGTGCCAGCAGCTTGGCCGGGACGTCGAGCTCCTACGAGCAGTACTTC. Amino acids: CASSLAGTSSSYEQYF. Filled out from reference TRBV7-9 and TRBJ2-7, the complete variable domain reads DTGVSQNPRHKITKRGQNVTFRCDPISEHNRLYWYRQTLGQGPEFLTYFQNEAQLEKSRLLSDRFSAERPKGSFSTLEIQRTEQGDSAMYLCASSLAGTSSSYEQYFGPGTRLTVT.

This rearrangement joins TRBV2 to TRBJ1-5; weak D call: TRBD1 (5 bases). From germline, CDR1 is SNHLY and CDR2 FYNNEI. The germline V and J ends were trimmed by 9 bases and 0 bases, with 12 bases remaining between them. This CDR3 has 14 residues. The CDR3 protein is CASDRGDSNQPQHF. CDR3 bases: TGTGCCAGTGATAGAGGGGATAGCAATCAGCCCCAGCATTTT.

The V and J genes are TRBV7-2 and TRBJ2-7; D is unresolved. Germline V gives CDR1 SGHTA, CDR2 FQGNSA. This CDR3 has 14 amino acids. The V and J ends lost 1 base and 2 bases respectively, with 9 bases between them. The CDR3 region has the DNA TGTGCCAGCAGCTTAGTATTTATACCCTACGAGCAGTACTTC. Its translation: CASSLVFIPYEQYF.

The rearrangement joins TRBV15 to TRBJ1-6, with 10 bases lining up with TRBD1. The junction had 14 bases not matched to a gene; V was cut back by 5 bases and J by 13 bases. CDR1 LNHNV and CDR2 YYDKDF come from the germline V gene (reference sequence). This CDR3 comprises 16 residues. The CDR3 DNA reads TGTGCCACCAGCGGCAACTCCCCGGGACAGGGGTTGCCCCTCCACTTT. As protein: CATSGNSPGQGLPLHF. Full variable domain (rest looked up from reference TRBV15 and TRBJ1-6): DAMVIQNPRYQVTQFGKPVTLSCSQTLNHNVMYWYQQKSSQAPKLLFHYYDKDFNNEADTPDNFQSRRPNTSFCFLDIRSPGLGDTAMYLCATSGNSPGQGLPLHFGNGTRLTVT.

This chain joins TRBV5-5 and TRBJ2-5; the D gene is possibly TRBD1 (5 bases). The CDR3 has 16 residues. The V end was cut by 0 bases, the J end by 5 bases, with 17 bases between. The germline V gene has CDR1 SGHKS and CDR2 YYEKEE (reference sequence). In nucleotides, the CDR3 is TGTGCCAGCAGCTTGGCCCGCAGGGAAACTGGGGAGACCCAGTACTTC. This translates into CASSLARRETGETQYF.

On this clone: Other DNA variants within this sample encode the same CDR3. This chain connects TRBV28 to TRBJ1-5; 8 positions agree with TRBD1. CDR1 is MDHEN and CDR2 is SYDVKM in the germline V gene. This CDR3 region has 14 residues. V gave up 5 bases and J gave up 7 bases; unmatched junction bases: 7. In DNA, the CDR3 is TGTGCCAGCAGTATCACAGGGGGTAACCAGCCCCAGCATTTT. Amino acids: CASSITGGNQPQHF.

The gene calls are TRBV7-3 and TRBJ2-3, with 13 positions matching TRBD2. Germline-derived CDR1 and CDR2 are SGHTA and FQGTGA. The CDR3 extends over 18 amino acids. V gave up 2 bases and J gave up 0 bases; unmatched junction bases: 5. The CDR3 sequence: CASSLGTSGAISTDTQYF. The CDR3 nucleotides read TGTGCCAGCAGCTTAGGGACTAGCGGGGCTATAAGCACAGATACGCAGTATTTT.

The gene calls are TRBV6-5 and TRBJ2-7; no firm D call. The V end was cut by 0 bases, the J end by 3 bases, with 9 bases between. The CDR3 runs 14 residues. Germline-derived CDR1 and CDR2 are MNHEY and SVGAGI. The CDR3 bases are TGTGCCAGCAGTTACTCGGCAGGAGACTACGAGCAGTACTTC. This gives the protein CASSYSAGDYEQYF.

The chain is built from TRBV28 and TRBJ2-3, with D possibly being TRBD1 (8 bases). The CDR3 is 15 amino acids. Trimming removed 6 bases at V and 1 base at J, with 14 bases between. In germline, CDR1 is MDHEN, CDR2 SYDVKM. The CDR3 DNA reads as TGTGCCAGCAGAGGAGCGGGACAGGGCACAGATACGCAGTATTTT. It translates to CASRGAGQGTDTQYF.

DNA of the CDR3: TGTGCCAAATCTAACGGGGGGCGAGGCACTGAAGCTTTCTTT. Its translation: CAKSNGGRGTEAFF. This chain joins TRBV5-4 and TRBJ1-1; TRBD1 is a possible D gene (6 bases). CDR1 and CDR2 (germline): SGHNT, YYREEE (reference sequence). The CDR3 spans 14 residues. Deletions cut 9 bases from V and 4 bases from J, with 19 bases between.

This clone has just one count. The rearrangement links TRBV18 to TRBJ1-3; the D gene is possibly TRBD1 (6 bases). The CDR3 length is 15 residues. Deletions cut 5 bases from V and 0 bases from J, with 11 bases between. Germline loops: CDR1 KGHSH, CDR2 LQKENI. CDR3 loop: CASSAGHNSGNTIYF. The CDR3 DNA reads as TGTGCCAGCTCAGCGGGACATAACTCTGGAAACACCATATATTTT.

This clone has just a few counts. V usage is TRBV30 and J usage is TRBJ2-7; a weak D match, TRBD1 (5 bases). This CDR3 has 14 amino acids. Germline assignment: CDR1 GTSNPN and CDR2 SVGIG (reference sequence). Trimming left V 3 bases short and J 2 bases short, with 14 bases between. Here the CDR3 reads CAWRWPTGTYEQYF. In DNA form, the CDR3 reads TGTGCCTGGAGGTGGCCTACAGGAACCTACGAGCAGTACTTC.

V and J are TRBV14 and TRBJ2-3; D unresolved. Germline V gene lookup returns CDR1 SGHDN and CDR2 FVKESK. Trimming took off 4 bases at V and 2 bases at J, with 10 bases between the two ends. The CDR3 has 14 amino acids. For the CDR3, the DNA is TGTGCCAGCAGCCTCCGCCACTTCACAGATACGCAGTATTTT. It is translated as CASSLRHFTDTQYF.

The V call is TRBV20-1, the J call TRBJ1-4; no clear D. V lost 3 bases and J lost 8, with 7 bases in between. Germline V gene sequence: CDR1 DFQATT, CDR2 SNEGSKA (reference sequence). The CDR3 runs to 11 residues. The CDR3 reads CSASLHEKLFF. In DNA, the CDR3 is TGCAGTGCTAGTCTGCACGAAAAACTGTTTTTT.

DNA of the CDR3: TGTGCCAGCGCACTAGTTACCGCAGATACGCAGTATTTT. Translation: CASALVTADTQYF. This chain joins TRBV6-6 and TRBJ2-3, with D maybe TRBD2 (5 bases). V was trimmed by 8 bases and J by 4 bases, leaving 13 bases between them. This CDR3 spans 13 amino acids. Germline V CDR1 and CDR2: MNHNY, SVGAGI (reference sequence).

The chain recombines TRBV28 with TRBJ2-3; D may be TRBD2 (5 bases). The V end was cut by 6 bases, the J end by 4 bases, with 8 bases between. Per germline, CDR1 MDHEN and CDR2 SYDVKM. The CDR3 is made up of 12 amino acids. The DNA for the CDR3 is TGTGCCAGCAGCGGGAATTCAGATACGCAGTATTTT. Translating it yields CASSGNSDTQYF.

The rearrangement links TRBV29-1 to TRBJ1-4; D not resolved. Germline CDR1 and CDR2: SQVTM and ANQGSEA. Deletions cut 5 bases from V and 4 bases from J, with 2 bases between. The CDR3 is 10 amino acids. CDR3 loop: CSVHNEKLFF. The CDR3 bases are TGCAGCGTTCATAATGAAAAACTGTTTTTT.

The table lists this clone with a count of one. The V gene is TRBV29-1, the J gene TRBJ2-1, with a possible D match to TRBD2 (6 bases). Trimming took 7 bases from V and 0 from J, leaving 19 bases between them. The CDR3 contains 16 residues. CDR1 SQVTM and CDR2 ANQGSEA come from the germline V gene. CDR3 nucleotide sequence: TGCAGCGCATCCACCGGGACTTATAGCTCCTACAATGAGCAGTTCTTC. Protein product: CSASTGTYSSYNEQFF.

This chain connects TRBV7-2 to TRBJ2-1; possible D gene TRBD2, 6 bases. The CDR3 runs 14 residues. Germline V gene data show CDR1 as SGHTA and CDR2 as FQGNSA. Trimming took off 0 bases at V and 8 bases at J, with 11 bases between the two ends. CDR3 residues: CASSLAGGGDEQFF. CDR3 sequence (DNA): TGTGCCAGCAGCTTAGCGGGAGGTGGGGATGAGCAGTTCTTC.

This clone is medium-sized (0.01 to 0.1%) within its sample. The DNA for the CDR3 is TGTGCCAGACCTAATAGGACTAGCGGCAACTACGAGCAGTACTTC. As protein: CARPNRTSGNYEQYF. The chain joins TRBV14 to TRBJ2-7; 10 bases line up with TRBD2. The CDR3 covers 15 residues. Trimming removed 9 bases from V and 3 bases from J; junction bases left unmatched: 11. Germline-derived CDR1 and CDR2 are SGHDN and FVKESK.

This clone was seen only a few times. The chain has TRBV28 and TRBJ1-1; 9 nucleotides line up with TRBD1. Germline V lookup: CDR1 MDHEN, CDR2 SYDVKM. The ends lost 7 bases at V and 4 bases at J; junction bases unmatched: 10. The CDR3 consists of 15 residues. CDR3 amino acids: CASTPQGAETTEAFF. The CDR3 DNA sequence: TGTGCCAGCACCCCACAGGGGGCGGAAACCACTGAAGCTTTCTTT.

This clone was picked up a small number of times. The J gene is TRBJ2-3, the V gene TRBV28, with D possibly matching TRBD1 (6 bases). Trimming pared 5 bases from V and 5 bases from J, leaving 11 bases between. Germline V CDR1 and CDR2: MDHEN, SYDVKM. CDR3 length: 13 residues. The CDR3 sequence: CASSVNRVDTQYF. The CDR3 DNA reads TGTGCCAGCAGTGTTAACAGGGTAGATACGCAGTATTTT.

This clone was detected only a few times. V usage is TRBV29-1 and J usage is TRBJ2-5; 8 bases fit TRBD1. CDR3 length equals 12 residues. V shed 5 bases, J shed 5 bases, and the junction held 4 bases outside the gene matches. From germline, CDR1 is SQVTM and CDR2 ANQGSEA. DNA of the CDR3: TGCAGCGTTACAGGGGGGTGGGAGACCCAGTACTTC. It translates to CSVTGGWETQYF.